This TCR beta chain is from a study of read filtering for tumor transcriptome and immune sequencing (dated by TCRdb to the early 2020s). As for the study more broadly: The cohort consisted of under 20 male and over twelve female patients, with a mean age of about 66 years and an age range of roughly 40 to 85. Under revised international staging, 8 or 9 patients fell into R-ISS I, 15 or so into R-ISS II and six or seven into R-ISS III. After DNase treatment, whole-transcriptome libraries were prepared using the TruSeq RNA Access Library Prep Kit. Using the same bone marrow samples, the study compared TCR repertoires obtained by targeted immune repertoire sequencing with those obtained by bulk whole-transcriptome sequencing. One of the main goals was to work out a read-filtering strategy for immune repertoire data, in particular whether clonotypes backed by only a single read should be removed. Per sample, about 4.05 to 10.27 million TCR-region mapped reads were obtained with IR-seq, compared with only about 80 to 1,400 with RNA-seq.

The Immunoverse kit was used to build TCR libraries from around 400 ng RNA, with molecular barcoded adaptors covering alpha/delta and beta/gamma chains. TCR library preparation used the same RNA that was used for transcriptome sequencing. Sequencing of the TCR libraries was done on an Illumina HiSeq 4000 with 2 x 150 cycles. Per the authors' processing: Using MiXCR, which included quality filtering and error correction, TCR reads were aligned to human V, D, J and C references and then assembled into CDR3 clonotypes. The tcR package in R was used for analysis of clonotype counts and gene usage diversity. Raw mapping reads were checked after the RNA-seq reads had been mapped by STAR aligner version 2.5.3a onto the human GRCh37 genome. IR-seq fastq files were randomly downsampled with Seqtk 1.3 to test the effect of sequencing depth on detected clonotypes. The public reads were reanalyzed by TCRdb: fastp trimming at Q25, MiXCR alignment, in-frame beta chains only. Records with the same CDR3 protein are collapsed into one entry carrying the most frequent genes and DNA. TCRdb assigned the V and J calls; the authors' analysis was not used. In this sample the table shows 130,000 or so distinct CDR3 sequences, 13% of which occur a single time. The top ten clones comprise more than 6.5% of the sample.

This clonotype was recorded many times. Its antigen remains unidentified. No base quality information exists; no much larger clone differs at one position. V and J lose 3 bases and 2 bases, and a span of 27 bases separates them. The germline V gene provides CDR1 SGHTS and CDR2 YDEGEE. The CDR3 sequence holds 19 residues, the cysteine and phenylalanine included. The sequence is cut down to CDR3 DNA, 57 bases in frame from base 1. What the study reported, not specific to this receptor: In IR-seq, single-read clonotypes were roughly 82% of clonotypes but around 3.6% of total reads; in RNA-seq they were 70% to 75% of clonotypes and more than 40% of reads. The sorted CD138-negative fraction was a mixed bone marrow immune population, not purified T cells. Compared with RNA-seq, IR-seq captured clonotypes at much higher depth and more reliably, and a smaller IR-seq throughput was enough to identify most shared clonotypes. When single-read clonotypes were removed, the proportions of shared clonotypes in IR-seq and RNA-seq correlated more strongly.

Every patient had bone marrow sampled at the time of active disease. Ficoll-Hypaque density gradient centrifugation was used to isolate bone marrow mononuclear cells. Myeloma plasma cells were removed and CD138-negative cells were obtained by negative selection following labeling with CD138 magnetic microbeads on a MACS separator. Flow cytometry with CD138 antibodies on an Attune NxT was used to check how pure the isolated cells were. Total RNA was extracted with TRIzol reagent and quantified with a NanoDrop spectrophotometer. For each patient, paired RNA-seq and IR-seq were run on the CD138-negative bone marrow sample from that patient.

Recombination linked TRBV5-8 to TRBJ2-7; the D region may be TRBD1 or TRBD2, each matching 9 bases equally. The sequence derives from a donor at least 40 years old with multiple myeloma. The sample was a population of CD138-negative cells sorted from bone marrow. The meaning of the sample's cell subset or site label: bone marrow mononuclear cells depleted of CD138+ plasma/myeloma cells by negative magnetic selection. Here the CDR3 is given as CASSSRDRDPRLAAYEQYF. Here is the DNA: TGTGCCAGCAGCTCCCGGGACAGGGACCCCAGACTAGCGGCCTACGAGCAGTACTTC.